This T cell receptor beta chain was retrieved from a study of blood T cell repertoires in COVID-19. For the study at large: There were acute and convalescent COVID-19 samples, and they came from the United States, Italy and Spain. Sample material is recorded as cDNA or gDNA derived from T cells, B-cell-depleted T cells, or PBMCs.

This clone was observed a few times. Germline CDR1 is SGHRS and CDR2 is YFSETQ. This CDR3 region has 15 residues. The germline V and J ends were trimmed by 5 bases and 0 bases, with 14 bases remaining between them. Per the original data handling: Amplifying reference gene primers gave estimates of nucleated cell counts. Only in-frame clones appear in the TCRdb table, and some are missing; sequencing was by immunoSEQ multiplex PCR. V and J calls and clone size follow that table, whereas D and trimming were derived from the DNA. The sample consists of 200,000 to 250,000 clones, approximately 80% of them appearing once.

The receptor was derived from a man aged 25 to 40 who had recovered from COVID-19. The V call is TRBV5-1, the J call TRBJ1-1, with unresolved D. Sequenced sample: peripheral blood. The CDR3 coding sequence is TGCGCCAGCAGATCGGCGGGGTACATGAACACTGAAGCTTTCTTT. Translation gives CASRSAGYMNTEAFF.